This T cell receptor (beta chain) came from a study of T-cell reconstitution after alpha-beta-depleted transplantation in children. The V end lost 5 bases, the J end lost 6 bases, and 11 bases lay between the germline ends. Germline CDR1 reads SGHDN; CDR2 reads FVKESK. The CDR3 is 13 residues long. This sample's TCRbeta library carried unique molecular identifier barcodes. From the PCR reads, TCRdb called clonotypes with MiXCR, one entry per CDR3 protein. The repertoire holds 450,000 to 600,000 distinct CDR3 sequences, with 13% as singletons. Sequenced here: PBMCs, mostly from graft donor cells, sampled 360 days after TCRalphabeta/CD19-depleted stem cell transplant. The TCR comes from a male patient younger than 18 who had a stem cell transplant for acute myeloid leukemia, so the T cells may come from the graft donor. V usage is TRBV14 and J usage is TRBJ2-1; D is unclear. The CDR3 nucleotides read TGTGCCAGCAGCTTGATGACCTTCAATGAGCAGTTCTTC. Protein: CASSLMTFNEQFF.